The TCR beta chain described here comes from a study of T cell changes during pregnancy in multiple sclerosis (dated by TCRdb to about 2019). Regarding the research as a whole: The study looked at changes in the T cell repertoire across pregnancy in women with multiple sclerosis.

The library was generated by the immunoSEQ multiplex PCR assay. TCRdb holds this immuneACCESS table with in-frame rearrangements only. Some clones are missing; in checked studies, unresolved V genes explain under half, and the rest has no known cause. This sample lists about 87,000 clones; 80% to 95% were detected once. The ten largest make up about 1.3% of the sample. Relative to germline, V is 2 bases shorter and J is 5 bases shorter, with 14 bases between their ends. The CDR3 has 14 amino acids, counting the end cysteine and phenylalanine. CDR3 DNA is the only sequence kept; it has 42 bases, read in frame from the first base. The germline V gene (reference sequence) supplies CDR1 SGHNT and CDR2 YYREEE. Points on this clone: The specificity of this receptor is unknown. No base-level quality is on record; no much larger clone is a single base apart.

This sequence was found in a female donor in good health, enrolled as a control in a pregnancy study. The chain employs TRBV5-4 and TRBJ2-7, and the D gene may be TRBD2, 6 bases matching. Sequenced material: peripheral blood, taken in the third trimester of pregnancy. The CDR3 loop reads CASSLEGRSDEQYF. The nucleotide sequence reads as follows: TGTGCCAGCAGCTTAGAGGGGAGGAGCGACGAGCAGTACTTC.